Given below is one T cell receptor (beta chain) in context. Its antigen is still unknown. The data were obtained in a study of T cell responses to AZD1222 COVID-19 vaccine. General study findings and limits: In a largely white British group with more females than males, clonal diversity was possibly underestimated.

The CDR3 contains 18 residues. Losses at the gene ends were 1 base for V and 0 bases for J; bases not matched to a gene: 7. Germline CDR1 is SGHDT and CDR2 is YYEEEE. Assay: immunoSEQ multiplex PCR; the TCRdb copy retains only in-frame clones and omits some. The sample lists 50,000 to 70,000 clones; around 83% were seen once. The TCR originated in an adult in good health. Sample: peripheral blood, taken on day 0 of MenACWY control vaccination. The rearrangement joins TRBV5-6 to TRBJ2-3; 11 nucleotides line up with TRBD2. The chain's CDR3 is CASSLPHRLAGSTDTQYF. The DNA for the CDR3 is TGTGCCAGCAGCTTGCCCCATCGACTAGCGGGAAGCACAGATACGCAGTATTTT.